Presented here are 20 T cell receptor beta chains from one specimen sequenced in a study of CD8 T cells in Susac syndrome. RNA totalling roughly 0.45 to 1 ug underwent reverse transcription with random hexamers. TCRdb reprocessed the immunoSEQ multiplex PCR reads via MiXCR and lists one record per CDR3 protein. In the table there are about 200,000 distinct CDR3 sequences, approximately 95% of which are singletons. Sequencing was performed on CD4+ T cells from PBMCs. The source is a human donor in good health.

V is TRBV4-3 and J is TRBJ1-5; D call uncertain. Germline CDR1 is LGHNA and CDR2 is YSLEER. This CDR3 spans 15 amino acids. V was pared by 5 bases and J by 6 bases, with 17 bases between. The CDR3 coding sequence is TGCGCCAGCAGCTACAGCCGGGTTGGTAGTCAGCCCCAGCATTTT. Translating gives CASSYSRVGSQPQHF.

This clonotype is a singleton in its sample. The genes are TRBV28 and TRBJ2-1; D is unresolved. This CDR3 has 15 residues. Trimming pared 3 bases from V and 0 bases from J, leaving 9 bases between. Germline V CDR1 and CDR2: MDHEN, SYDVKM. The CDR3 loop is CASSFIGFSYNEQFF. The DNA of the CDR3 is TGTGCCAGCAGTTTTATCGGGTTCTCCTACAATGAGCAGTTCTTC.

This chain links TRBV5-1 with TRBJ2-5; 7 nucleotides match TRBD2. J was trimmed by 4 bases and V by 1 base; bases with no gene match: 7. Germline V CDR1 and CDR2: SGHRS, YFSETQ. The CDR3 loop spans 15 amino acids. This CDR3 is CASSLTPGGGETQYF. CDR3 nucleotide sequence: TGCGCCAGCAGCTTGACCCCGGGAGGTGGAGAGACCCAGTACTTC. Using reference TRBV5-1 and TRBJ2-5 for the parts outside the CDR3, the full variable domain is KAGVTQTPRYLIKTRGQQVTLSCSPISGHRSVSWYQQTPGQGLQFLFEYFSETQRNKGNFPGRFSGRQFSNSRSEMNVSTLELGDSALYLCASSLTPGGGETQYFGPGTRLLVL.

This clonotype was counted a single time. CDR3 in amino acids: CASSRAWIYEQYV. CDR3 coding DNA: TGTGCCAGCTCCAGGGCTTGGATCTACGAGCAGTACGTC. This rearrangement joins TRBV28 to TRBJ2-7; D is perhaps TRBD1 (5 bases). CDR1 and CDR2 from the germline V gene are MDHEN and SYDVKM. The CDR3 spans 13 residues. With 8 bases removed from V and 3 bases from J, the gap between germline ends came to 14 bases.

The J gene is TRBJ2-7, the V gene TRBV7-3; D remains unclear. The CDR3 runs to 13 residues. V gave up 1 base and J gave up 6 bases, with 10 bases separating them. From germline, CDR1 is SGHTA and CDR2 FQGTGA. The CDR3 reads CASSLNRASEQYV. The CDR3 bases are TGTGCCAGCAGCTTAAACAGAGCCTCCGAGCAGTACGTC.

The V call is TRBV7-9, the J call TRBJ2-3; D may be TRBD2 (5 bases). Germline V lookup: CDR1 SEHNR, CDR2 FQNEAQ (reference sequence). V lost 4 bases to trimming and J lost 3 bases, with 11 bases between them. The length of the CDR3 is 14 residues. The chain's CDR3 is CASSSEGLTDTQYF. The CDR3 nucleotides are TGTGCCAGCAGCTCCGAAGGACTGACAGATACGCAGTATTTT.

J is TRBJ2-1 and V is TRBV30, with TRBD2 as a possible D gene (5 bases). This CDR3 comprises 16 residues. Trimming left V 0 bases short and J 4 bases short, with 16 bases between. CDR1 and CDR2 (germline): GTSNPN, SVGIG (reference sequence). CDR3 nucleotides: TGTGCCTGGAGTGTCCGAATAGCGAAATCATACAATGAGCAGTTCTTC. As protein: CAWSVRIAKSYNEQFF.

The rearrangement links TRBV20-1 to TRBJ2-6; 8 bases line up with TRBD2. Unmatched junction bases numbered 2, after V lost 1 base and J lost 0 bases. The CDR3 runs to 16 residues. Germline assignment: CDR1 DFQATT and CDR2 SNEGSKA (reference sequence). The CDR3 region has the DNA TGCAGTGCTAGAGGGCGGGGGGCCTCTGGGGCCAACGTCCTGACTTTC. It yields the protein CSARGRGASGANVLTF.

The chain employs TRBV29-1 and TRBJ2-3, with D perhaps assigned TRBD1 or TRBD2 (5 bases each). The CDR3 contains 10 residues. In germline, CDR1 is SQVTM, CDR2 ANQGSEA. The V and J ends lost 3 bases and 13 bases respectively, with 11 bases between them. Here the CDR3 DNA reads TGCAGCGTTGAGGGGCCCGGGGAGTATTTT. It encodes CSVEGPGEYF.

The chain carries TRBV29-1 and TRBJ2-7, with a tentative D call TRBD2 (5 bases). This CDR3 has 13 residues. The V and J ends lost 4 bases and 2 bases respectively, with 12 bases between them. Germline V gene lookup returns CDR1 SQVTM and CDR2 ANQGSEA. CDR3 loop: CSVGELAPYEQYF. The CDR3, as DNA: TGCAGCGTTGGGGAGTTGGCCCCCTACGAGCAGTACTTC.

The V call is TRBV10-2, the J call TRBJ2-1; D is undetermined. The ends were cut back, 6 bases at V and 6 bases at J, with 3 bases in the middle. This CDR3 comprises 10 residues. CDR1 and CDR2 (germline): WSHSY, SAAADI. The CDR3 reads CASSINEQFF. For the CDR3, the DNA is TGCGCCAGCAGCATCAATGAGCAGTTCTTC.

The chain employs TRBV29-1 and TRBJ2-1, with 10 bases lining up with TRBD2. Unmatched junction bases numbered 7, after V lost 5 bases and J lost 9 bases. The germline V gene has CDR1 SQVTM and CDR2 ANQGSEA. This CDR3 is built from 13 residues. The chain's CDR3 is CSVISGRGGEQFF. The CDR3 DNA reads as TGCAGCGTTATCAGCGGGAGGGGTGGTGAGCAGTTCTTC.

The genes are TRBV29-1 and TRBJ1-2; maybe TRBD1 (6 bases). V was trimmed by 8 bases and J by 2 bases, leaving 15 bases between them. CDR3 length: 13 residues. Germline V gene data show CDR1 as SQVTM and CDR2 as ANQGSEA. CDR3 loop: CSTGDNLNYGYTF. CDR3 DNA: TGCAGCACCGGGGACAACTTGAACTATGGCTACACCTTC.

The V call is TRBV30, the J call TRBJ1-1; D call uncertain. The CDR3 has 12 residues. Per the germline V gene, CDR1 is GTSNPN and CDR2 is SVGIG (reference sequence). V lost 5 bases, J lost 6 bases, and 13 bases lay in between. The CDR3 sequence: CAWGWEGPEAFF. The CDR3 nucleotides are TGTGCCTGGGGCTGGGAGGGCCCTGAAGCTTTCTTT.

The gene calls are TRBV4-3 and TRBJ1-2, with unresolved D. Trimming left V 1 base short and J 8 bases short, with 11 bases between. Germline V gene lookup returns CDR1 LGHNA and CDR2 YSLEER. CDR3 length: 13 residues. CDR3: CASSQAGRDGYTF. The CDR3 nucleotides are TGCGCCAGCAGCCAAGCCGGCAGAGACGGCTACACCTTC.

V is TRBV20-1 and J is TRBJ1-1, with 7 bases fitting TRBD1. Germline CDR1 reads DFQATT; CDR2 reads SNEGSKA (reference sequence). The CDR3 length is 14 residues. After removal of 6 bases from V and 3 bases from J, the junction contained 10 bases not matched to a gene. The CDR3: CSARGPDRDTEAFF. Here the CDR3 DNA reads TGCAGTGCGAGGGGACCCGACAGGGACACTGAAGCTTTCTTT.

The J gene is TRBJ2-7, the V gene TRBV29-1; 8 bases match TRBD1. Per the germline V gene, CDR1 is SQVTM and CDR2 is ANQGSEA. V shed 7 bases, J shed 1 base, and the junction held 6 bases outside the gene matches. The length of the CDR3 is 13 residues. The CDR3 is CSARQGPSYEQYF. The CDR3 nucleotides read TGCAGCGCCCGACAGGGGCCTTCCTACGAGCAGTACTTC.

On this clonotype itself: A junction end diverges from the germline sequence, so it may reflect a read error. The chain uses TRBV3-1 and TRBJ2-5; 10 nucleotides match TRBD1. The CDR3 is 13 amino acids. The germline gives CDR1 LGHDT, CDR2 YNNKEL (reference sequence). The CDR3 here is CASSPNRRDRGTF. For the CDR3, the DNA is TGTGCCAGCAGCCCTAACCGCCGGGACAGGGGTACCTTC.

V gene TRBV2 combines with J gene TRBJ2-7, with D perhaps TRBD1 (5 bases). Germline V lookup: CDR1 SNHLY, CDR2 FYNNEI. The CDR3 consists of 12 residues. Between the trimmed V and J ends, which lost 9 bases and 0 bases, there was a span of 9 bases. Here the CDR3 DNA reads TGTGCCAGTAAGACAGACTCCTACGAGCAGTACTTC. Encoded protein: CASKTDSYEQYF. The whole variable domain, filled in from reference TRBV2 and TRBJ2-7, reads EPEVTQTPSHQVTQMGQEVILRCVPISNHLYFYWYRQILGQKVEFLVSFYNNEISEKSEIFDDQFSVERPDGSNFTLKIRSTKLEDSAMYFCASKTDSYEQYFGPGTRLTVT.

This chain connects TRBV6-2 or TRBV6-3 to TRBJ1-5; the D gene is possibly TRBD1 (5 bases). This CDR3 is built from 12 residues. Trimming took off 8 bases at V and 5 bases at J, with 10 bases between the two ends. Germline V CDR1 and CDR2: MNHEY, SVGEGT. The CDR3 nucleotides are TGTGCCAGCGGTGGGGGAGATCAGCCCCAGCATTTT. It yields the protein CASGGGDQPQHF.